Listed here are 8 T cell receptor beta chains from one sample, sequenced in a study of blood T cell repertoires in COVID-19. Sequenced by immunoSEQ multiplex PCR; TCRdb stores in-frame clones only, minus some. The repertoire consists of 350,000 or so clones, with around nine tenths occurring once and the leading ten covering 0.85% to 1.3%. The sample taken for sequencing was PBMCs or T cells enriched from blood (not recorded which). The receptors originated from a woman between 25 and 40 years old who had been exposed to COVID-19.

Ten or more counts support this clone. As DNA, the CDR3 is TGCGCCAGCAGCCAAGAGATTATCGGAGCGGCCTATGGCTACACCTTC. It is translated as CASSQEIIGAAYGYTF. V is TRBV4-1 and J is TRBJ1-2; D unresolved. Germline V gene sequence: CDR1 MGHRA, CDR2 YSYEKL. This CDR3 comprises 16 residues. With 0 bases removed from V and 4 bases from J, the gap between germline ends came to 15 bases.

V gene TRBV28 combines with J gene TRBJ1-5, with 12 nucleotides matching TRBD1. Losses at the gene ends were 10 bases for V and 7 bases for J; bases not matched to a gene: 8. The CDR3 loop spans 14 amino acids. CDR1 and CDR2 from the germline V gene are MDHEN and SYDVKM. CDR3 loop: CATMFGTGGQPQHF. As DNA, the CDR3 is TGTGCCACCATGTTCGGGACAGGGGGCCAGCCCCAGCATTTT.

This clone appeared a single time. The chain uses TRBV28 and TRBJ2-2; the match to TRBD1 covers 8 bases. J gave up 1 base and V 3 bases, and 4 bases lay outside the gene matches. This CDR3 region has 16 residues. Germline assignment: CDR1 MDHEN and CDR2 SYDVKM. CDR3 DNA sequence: TGTGCCAGCAGTTTGCCCGGGACAGGGAACACCGGGGAGCTGTTTTTT. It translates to CASSLPGTGNTGELFF.

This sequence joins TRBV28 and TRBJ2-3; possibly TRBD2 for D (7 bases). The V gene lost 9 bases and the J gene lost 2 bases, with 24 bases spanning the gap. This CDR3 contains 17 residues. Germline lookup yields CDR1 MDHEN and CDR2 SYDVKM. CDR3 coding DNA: TGTGCCAGTCGCCATCTAGGGGGGGACGCAGTCACAGATACGCAGTATTTT. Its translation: CASRHLGGDAVTDTQYF.

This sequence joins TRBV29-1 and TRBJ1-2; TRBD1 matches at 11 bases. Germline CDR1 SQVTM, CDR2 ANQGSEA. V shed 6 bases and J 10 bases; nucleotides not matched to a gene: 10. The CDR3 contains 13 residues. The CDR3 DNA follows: TGCAGCGTGGAGGGACAGGGGGGTCACTACTACACCTTC. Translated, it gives CSVEGQGGHYYTF.

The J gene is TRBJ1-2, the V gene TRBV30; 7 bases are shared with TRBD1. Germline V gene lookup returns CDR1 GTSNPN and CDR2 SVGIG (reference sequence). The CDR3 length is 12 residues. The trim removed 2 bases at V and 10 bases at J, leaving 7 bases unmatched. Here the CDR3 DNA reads TGTGCCTGGAGTTTTGACAGGGAGAACTACACCTTC. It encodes CAWSFDRENYTF.

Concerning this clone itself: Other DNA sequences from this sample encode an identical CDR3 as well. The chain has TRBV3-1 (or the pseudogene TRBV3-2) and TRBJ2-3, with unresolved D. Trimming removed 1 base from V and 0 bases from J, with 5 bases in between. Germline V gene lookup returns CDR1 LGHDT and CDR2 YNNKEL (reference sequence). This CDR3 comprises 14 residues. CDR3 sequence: CASSQGTSTDTQYF. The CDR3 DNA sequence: TGTGCCAGCAGCCAAGGAACTAGCACAGATACGCAGTATTTT.

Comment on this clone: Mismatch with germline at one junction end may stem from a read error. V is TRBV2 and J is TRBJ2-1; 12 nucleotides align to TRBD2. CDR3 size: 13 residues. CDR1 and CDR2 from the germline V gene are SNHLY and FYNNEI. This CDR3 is CASSEGLAGDQVF. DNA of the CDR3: TGTGCCAGCAGTGAAGGACTAGCGGGAGACCAGGTCTTC. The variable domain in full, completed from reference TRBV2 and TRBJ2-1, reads EPEVTQTPSHQVTQMGQEVILRCVPISNHLYFYWYRQILGQKVEFLVSFYNNEISEKSEIFDDQFSVERPDGSNFTLKIRSTKLEDSAMYFCASSEGLAGDQVFGPGTRLTVL.